These T cell receptor beta chains were read from a single sample in a study of T-cell memory formation after mild COVID-19. A single record per CDR3 protein comes from TCRdb applying MiXCR to the 5' RACE reads. The data contain hundreds of thousands of distinct CDR3 sequences, more than 20% of them singletons. Input material: PBMCs or a T cell subset sorted from them (not recorded which). The receptors were gathered from an adult woman who had mild COVID-19 (a few samples of this study predate the infection). Cell type and time point are not known. Both conserved end residues are part of each CDR3. Fields, in order: V gene, J gene, clone size, CDR3 length, D gene, CDR3 protein, CDR3 DNA. The D gene is left open where the match is weak. Clone sizes are given selectively: once, few, many, or a class where the clone is expanded.

V: TRBV6-6
J: TRBJ1-5
size: few
length: 14
D: NA
CDR3: CASREDGSNQPQHF
DNA: TGTGCCAGCAGGGAGGACGGTAGCAATCAGCCCCAGCATTTT

V: TRBV3-1
J: TRBJ1-1
size: NA
length: 14
D: NA
CDR3: CASSQLGQNTEAFF
DNA: TGTGCCAGCAGCCAACTCGGACAAAACACTGAAGCTTTCTTT

V: TRBV5-1
J: TRBJ2-2
size: many
length: 15
D: TRBD1
CDR3: CASSETGVDTGELFF
DNA: TGCGCCAGCAGCGAGACAGGGGTCGACACCGGGGAGCTGTTTTTT

V: TRBV20-1
J: TRBJ1-6
size: NA
length: 14
D: NA
CDR3: CSARDIGRNSPLHF
DNA: TGCAGTGCTAGAGATATCGGGCGGAATTCACCCCTCCACTTT

V: TRBV7-2
J: TRBJ2-5
size: few
length: 16
D: TRBD2
CDR3: CASSLAPLGGEETQYF
DNA: TGTGCCAGCAGCTTAGCGCCCCTCGGGGGGGAAGAGACCCAGTACTTC

V: TRBV19
J: TRBJ2-1
size: few
length: 17
D: TRBD2
CDR3: CASSTIGLAGASNEQFF
DNA: TGTGCCAGTAGTACGATAGGACTAGCGGGAGCGTCGAATGAGCAGTTCTTC

V: TRBV9
J: TRBJ2-7
size: NA
length: 18
D: TRBD2
CDR3: CASSPRSASGQNGGKQYF
DNA: TGTGCCAGCAGCCCCCGTTCGGCTAGCGGGCAAAACGGGGGCAAGCAGTACTTC

V: TRBV20-1
J: TRBJ2-1
size: NA
length: 13
D: TRBD2
CDR3: CSAALATYNEQFF
DNA: TGCAGTGCCGCACTAGCGACATACAATGAGCAGTTCTTC

V: TRBV5-4
J: TRBJ2-1
size: NA
length: 14
D: NA
CDR3: CASSLAALNNEQFF
DNA: TGTGCCAGCAGCTTGGCGGCGCTAAACAATGAGCAGTTCTTC

V: TRBV12-3/TRBV12-4
J: TRBJ2-2
size: NA
length: 17
D: NA
CDR3: CASSLLGSRGSGGELFF
DNA: TGTGCCAGCAGTTTACTAGGCTCAAGAGGCTCCGGCGGGGAGCTGTTTTTT

V: TRBV4-1
J: TRBJ2-2
size: few
length: 16
D: NA
CDR3: CASSQDLSRNTGELFF
DNA: TGCGCCAGCAGCCAAGATTTAAGCAGGAACACCGGGGAGCTGTTTTTT

V: TRBV4-3
J: TRBJ2-1
size: NA
length: 13
D: NA
CDR3: CASTSGRPGEQFF
DNA: TGCGCCAGCACAAGCGGGCGGCCGGGCGAGCAGTTCTTC

V: TRBV6-6
J: TRBJ2-1
size: NA
length: 16
D: TRBD2
CDR3: CASSFPLTSGRREQFF
DNA: TGTGCCAGCAGTTTCCCACTGACTAGCGGGAGGCGTGAGCAGTTCTTC

V: TRBV5-6
J: TRBJ2-3
size: many
length: 12
D: TRBD2
CDR3: CASSLSGVTQYF
DNA: TGTGCCAGCAGTCTTAGCGGGGTGACGCAGTATTTT

V: TRBV5-4
J: TRBJ1-2
size: NA
length: 17
D: TRBD1
CDR3: CASSLPIGTGGNYGYTF
DNA: TGTGCCAGCAGCTTGCCTATCGGGACAGGGGGCAACTATGGCTACACCTTC

V: TRBV7-9
J: TRBJ2-4
size: many
length: 15
D: NA
CDR3: CASSLDSVAKNIQYF
DNA: TGTGCCAGCAGCCTCGACAGTGTAGCCAAAAACATTCAGTACTTC

V: TRBV5-1
J: TRBJ1-5
size: few
length: 15
D: NA
CDR3: CASSHPRRGNQPQHF
DNA: TGCGCCAGCAGCCACCCCCGGCGTGGCAATCAGCCCCAGCATTTT

V: TRBV24-1
J: TRBJ1-1
size: many
length: 14
D: TRBD1
CDR3: CATSDRGSNTEAFF
DNA: TGTGCCACCAGTGACAGGGGGTCGAACACTGAAGCTTTCTTT

V: TRBV6-2/TRBV6-3
J: TRBJ2-5
size: few
length: 14
D: TRBD2
CDR3: CASSYLTGGETQYF
DNA: TGTGCCAGCAGTTATCTGACGGGAGGAGAGACCCAGTACTTC

V: TRBV6-1
J: TRBJ2-2
size: NA
length: 15
D: NA
CDR3: CASSELSGYTGELFF
DNA: TGTGCCAGCAGTGAATTGAGCGGTTACACCGGGGAGCTGTTTTTT

V: TRBV2
J: TRBJ2-5
size: few
length: 14
D: NA
CDR3: CASMEGPLQETQYF
DNA: TGTGCCAGCATGGAGGGACCCTTACAAGAGACCCAGTACTTC

V: TRBV27
J: TRBJ2-6
size: few
length: 15
D: NA
CDR3: CASSLRVSGANVLTF
DNA: TGTGCCAGCAGTTTGCGAGTCTCTGGGGCCAACGTCCTGACTTTC

V: TRBV29-1
J: TRBJ2-5
size: few
length: 13
D: TRBD2
CDR3: CSVEAGGLETQYF
DNA: TGCAGCGTTGAAGCGGGAGGGCTTGAGACCCAGTACTTC

V: TRBV20-1
J: TRBJ1-2
size: NA
length: 15
D: NA
CDR3: CSARDPRGGVYGYTF
DNA: TGCAGTGCTAGAGATCCCAGGGGTGGGGTCTATGGCTACACCTTC

V: TRBV7-2
J: TRBJ1-2
size: NA
length: 17
D: NA
CDR3: CASSSLFGGVLNYGYTF
DNA: TGTGCCAGCAGCTCCCTGTTTGGAGGGGTACTCAACTATGGCTACACCTTC

V: TRBV4-1
J: TRBJ2-7
size: NA
length: 14
D: NA
CDR3: CASSSRFLTYEQYF
DNA: TGCGCCAGCAGCTCAAGATTCCTAACCTACGAGCAGTACTTC

V: TRBV2
J: TRBJ1-2
size: NA
length: 12
D: NA
CDR3: CASSGAGYGYTF
DNA: TGTGCCAGCAGTGGGGCCGGTTATGGCTACACCTTC

V: TRBV11-3
J: TRBJ2-3
size: many
length: 14
D: NA
CDR3: CASSFVGSVDTQYF
DNA: TGTGCCAGCAGCTTCGTCGGGAGTGTAGATACGCAGTATTTT

V: TRBV28
J: TRBJ1-2
size: NA
length: 13
D: NA
CDR3: CASRPQGNYGYTF
DNA: TGTGCCAGCAGGCCACAGGGTAACTATGGCTACACCTTC

V: TRBV7-2
J: TRBJ2-2
size: NA
length: 14
D: TRBD2
CDR3: CASSLEAGEGELFF
DNA: TGTGCCAGCAGCTTAGAAGCGGGAGAAGGGGAGCTGTTTTTT

V: TRBV12-3/TRBV12-4
J: TRBJ1-5
size: NA
length: 15
D: TRBD1
CDR3: CASSRDRAPNQPQHF
DNA: TGTGCCAGCAGTCGGGACAGGGCCCCGAATCAGCCCCAGCATTTT

V: TRBV27
J: TRBJ2-7
size: few
length: 14
D: TRBD2
CDR3: CASGRGGGYYEQYF
DNA: TGTGCCAGCGGGCGTGGGGGGGGGTACTACGAGCAGTACTTC

V: TRBV6-5
J: TRBJ2-6
size: few
length: 14
D: NA
CDR3: CASSYSDGANVLTF
DNA: TGTGCCAGCAGTTACTCGGATGGGGCCAACGTCCTGACTTTC

V: TRBV27
J: TRBJ2-7
size: few
length: 14
D: TRBD1
CDR3: CASSDGQVSDEQYF
DNA: TGTGCCAGCAGCGATGGACAGGTTAGCGACGAGCAGTACTTC

V: TRBV20-1
J: TRBJ1-2
size: NA
length: 12
D: TRBD1
CDR3: CSAAGTGYGYTF
DNA: TGCAGTGCCGCCGGGACAGGCTATGGCTACACCTTC

V: TRBV3-1
J: TRBJ2-1
size: few
length: 15
D: TRBD1
CDR3: CASRLTGGSYNEQFF
DNA: TGTGCCAGCAGGCTTACAGGGGGCTCCTACAATGAGCAGTTCTTC

V: TRBV29-1
J: TRBJ2-3
size: NA
length: 20
D: TRBD2
CDR3: CSVERPYEGLAGFRTDTQYF
DNA: TGCAGCGTTGAACGTCCCTACGAAGGGCTAGCGGGATTCAGAACAGATACGCAGTATTTT

V: TRBV4-1
J: TRBJ2-1
size: many
length: 15
D: NA
CDR3: CASREPGGPYNEQFF
DNA: TGCGCCAGCAGAGAGCCTGGGGGACCCTACAATGAGCAGTTCTTC

V: TRBV5-1
J: TRBJ1-6
size: few
length: 13
D: NA
CDR3: CASSLAGRSPLHF
DNA: TGCGCCAGCAGCTTGGCGGGTCGATCACCCCTCCACTTT

V: TRBV3-1
J: TRBJ1-5
size: few
length: 15
D: NA
CDR3: CASAAGTVANQPQHF
DNA: TGTGCCAGCGCCGCCGGGACGGTCGCCAATCAGCCCCAGCATTTT